Following are 20 T cell receptor beta chains from one sample sequenced in a study of blood T cells in healthy people across ages. Through a sample-barcoded 5' primer and a J-beta primer mix, a second PCR was run for roughly 7 to 11 cycles. One entry per CDR3 protein, called by TCRdb with MiXCR from the 5' RACE reads. The sample carries roughly 800,000 distinct CDR3 sequences, roughly 25% recorded once. Separately, the same data were catalogued under a study of T cells of mothers and their children.

Specimen: blood. These receptors were collected from a boy aged 5-17 years in good health.

V and J are TRBV12-3 or TRBV12-4 and TRBJ2-4; unclear D gene. V lost 3 bases and J 7 bases, leaving 7 bases between the germline ends. The CDR3 contains 12 residues. Written as DNA, the CDR3 is TGTGCCAGCAGTTTTCAGAAGAACATTCAGTACTTC. Translating gives CASSFQKNIQYF.

A few counts support this clonotype. V is TRBV4-3 and J is TRBJ2-5; D uncertain. Trimming took 0 bases from V and 5 from J, leaving 19 bases between them. The germline CDR1 and CDR2 sequences are LGHNA and YSLEER. This CDR3 has 17 amino acids. Here the CDR3 DNA reads TGCGCCAGCAGCCAAGATTTTCGGACCACCAAAGGGGAGACCCAGTACTTC. Translation gives CASSQDFRTTKGETQYF.

This rearrangement joins TRBV20-1 to TRBJ1-1; the D gene is possibly TRBD1 (6 bases). Trimming stripped 3 bases from V and 6 bases from J, with 14 bases between. Germline CDR1 and CDR2: DFQATT and SNEGSKA (reference sequence). The CDR3 consists of 13 residues. Here the CDR3 reads CSASRQGYSEAFF. The CDR3 nucleotides are TGCAGTGCTAGCCGGCAGGGGTACTCTGAAGCTTTCTTT.

The table lists this clonotype with a few counts. V usage is TRBV6-5 and J usage is TRBJ1-1; no definite D call. Trimming pared 6 bases from V and 1 base from J, leaving 6 bases between. Germline CDR1 and CDR2: MNHEY and SVGAGI. The CDR3 sequence is 12 residues long. The CDR3: CASRFRNTEAFF. DNA of the CDR3: TGTGCCAGCAGGTTCCGGAACACTGAAGCTTTCTTT.

The chain combines TRBV5-1 with TRBJ2-5; perhaps TRBD2 as D (6 bases). The DNA end lines up better with TRBJ2-1; the J call may be wrong. Germline values: CDR1 SGHRS, CDR2 YFSETQ. The CDR3 is made up of 15 amino acids. Written as DNA, the CDR3 is TGCGCCAGCAGCTTTGAGCGGAGGGCCGTTGATGAGCAGTTCTTC. Translation gives CASSFERRAVDEQFF.

A few counts support this clonotype. The rearrangement links TRBV28 to TRBJ2-1; tentative D call: TRBD1 (5 bases). Germline CDR1 is MDHEN and CDR2 is SYDVKM. The ends were cut back, 5 bases at V and 6 bases at J, with 11 bases in the middle. There are 13 residues in the CDR3. CDR3 protein: CASSRGLANEQFF. CDR3 nucleotide sequence: TGTGCCAGCAGTAGGGGATTAGCCAATGAGCAGTTCTTC.

V gene TRBV20-1 combines with J gene TRBJ2-3; D is unclear. Trimming shortened V by 5 bases and J by 1 base, and 13 bases separated the two germline ends. Germline CDR1 DFQATT, CDR2 SNEGSKA (reference sequence). The CDR3 contains 14 residues. CDR3 loop: CSALDPSGTDTQYF. For the CDR3, the DNA is TGCAGTGCTCTGGACCCCTCGGGCACAGATACGCAGTATTTT.

This clonotype occurred a few times. The gene calls are TRBV20-1 and TRBJ2-7; 9 bases agree with TRBD2. This CDR3 region has 15 residues. In germline, CDR1 is DFQATT, CDR2 SNEGSKA (reference sequence). Trimming cost V 4 bases and J 2 bases; bases outside gene matches: 9. Written as DNA, the CDR3 is TGCAGTGCTATCCTTTGGCGGGAGGGACCCTACGAGCAGTACTTC. It translates to CSAILWREGPYEQYF.

The table lists this clonotype with a few counts. The chain couples TRBV12-3 or TRBV12-4 to TRBJ2-4, with D perhaps matching TRBD2 (6 bases). Trimming removed 1 base from V and 3 bases from J, with 10 bases in between. CDR3 length: 15 amino acids. The CDR3, as DNA: TGTGCCAGCAGTTTAGTGGGACTGGGCAAAAACATTCAGTACTTC. Translating it yields CASSLVGLGKNIQYF.

This clonotype was counted a few times. The chain links TRBV2 to TRBJ2-3; 7 positions match TRBD2. Germline V lookup: CDR1 SNHLY, CDR2 FYNNEI. Germline trimming cut 3 bases from V and 1 base from J; bases unmatched to any gene: 4. CDR3 length: 15 amino acids. For the CDR3, the DNA is TGTGCCAGCAGTGAGTGGCTAGCGGGCACAGATACGCAGTATTTT. Its protein is CASSEWLAGTDTQYF.

The V gene is TRBV5-1, the J gene TRBJ2-7, with D perhaps TRBD1 or TRBD2 (5 bases each). Germline loops: CDR1 SGHRS, CDR2 YFSETQ. The CDR3 loop spans 14 amino acids. Trimming pared 0 bases from V and 5 bases from J, leaving 12 bases between. The CDR3: CASSLVRGLNEQYF. CDR3 nucleotide sequence: TGCGCCAGCAGCTTGGTACGGGGCCTCAACGAGCAGTACTTC.

This clonotype was detected a few times. The chain uses TRBV29-1 and TRBJ2-5; 9 bases fit TRBD1. The CDR3 is 12 amino acids. The J segment lost 5 bases and the V segment lost 4 bases, leaving 2 bases of the junction unmatched. Germline assignment: CDR1 SQVTM and CDR2 ANQGSEA. The CDR3 loop reads CSVATGGETQYF. DNA of the CDR3: TGCAGCGTTGCTACAGGGGGCGAGACCCAGTACTTC.

This clonotype was picked up one time. This chain links TRBV28 with TRBJ2-5; a weak D match, TRBD1 (6 bases). Trimming cost V 6 bases and J 5 bases, with 16 bases left between them. Germline V gene sequence: CDR1 MDHEN, CDR2 SYDVKM. The CDR3 has 14 amino acids. CDR3: CASSRPQGRETQYF. The CDR3 DNA reads TGTGCCAGCAGCCGACCACAGGGACGGGAGACCCAGTACTTC.

V and J are TRBV14 and TRBJ2-5; TRBD1 matches at 7 bases. The assigned J gene may be wrong: the sequence end matches TRBJ2-1 better. Germline V gene sequence: CDR1 SGHDN, CDR2 FVKESK. CDR3 length equals 12 residues. The CDR3 protein is CASSPTGYEQFF. The CDR3 region has the DNA TGTGCCAGCAGCCCGACAGGGTATGAGCAGTTCTTC.

Only a few counts were recorded for this clonotype. This rearrangement joins TRBV27 to TRBJ2-5, with D maybe TRBD1 (5 bases). The closer fit of TRBJ2-7 to the DNA end suggests the J call may be wrong. Germline V lookup: CDR1 MNHEY, CDR2 SMNVEV (reference sequence). The CDR3 consists of 13 residues. CDR3 residues: CASSLATGDEQYF. For the CDR3, the DNA is TGTGCCAGCAGTTTAGCCACAGGTGACGAGCAGTACTTC.

This clonotype occurred a few times. Because the CDR3's place on the DNA is in doubt, the DNA is left out and the CDR3 is given as listed by TCRdb. This chain joins TRBV29-1 and TRBJ2-5; whether TRBD2, the table's D call, matches the DNA was not checked. Germline V gene lookup returns CDR1 SQVTM and CDR2 ANQGSEA. The CDR3 is 14 residues long, counting both termini. The CDR3 spells CSVVYFGPQETQYF.

This clonotype has ten or more counts. V and J are TRBV9 and TRBJ2-7, with 14 bases matching TRBD2. The J segment lost 10 bases and the V segment lost 5 bases, leaving 8 bases of the junction unmatched. The CDR3 has 14 amino acids. The germline CDR1 and CDR2 sequences are SGDLS and YYNGEE. CDR3 region: CASSASGTSGSQYF. The CDR3 DNA is TGTGCCAGCAGTGCCTCCGGGACTAGCGGGAGCCAGTACTTC.

This rearrangement joins TRBV12-3 or TRBV12-4 to TRBJ2-4; D not certain. The CDR3 sequence is 14 residues long. V lost 6 bases, J lost 0 bases, and 9 bases lay in between. The CDR3 nucleotides are TGTGCCAGCAGCCAGCGCCTAGCCAAAAACATTCAGTACTTC. Encoded protein: CASSQRLAKNIQYF.

This chain connects TRBV28 to TRBJ2-7, with 9 bases identical to TRBD1. CDR1 and CDR2 (germline): MDHEN, SYDVKM. The CDR3 loop spans 13 amino acids. V was clipped by 3 bases and J by 6 bases; unmatched bases: 3. CDR3 sequence: CASSFGTGREQYF. The CDR3, as DNA: TGTGCCAGCAGTTTCGGGACAGGGCGCGAGCAGTACTTC.

This clonotype was observed a few times. The rearrangement links TRBV7-8 to TRBJ2-1, with 8 bases matching TRBD2. CDR1 SGHVS and CDR2 FQNEAQ come from the germline V gene. Trimming removed 4 bases from V and 3 bases from J; junction bases left unmatched: 5. This CDR3 comprises 15 residues. Written as DNA, the CDR3 is TGTGCCAGCAGCTATGGACTAGCACACTACAATGAGCAGTTCTTC. Amino acids: CASSYGLAHYNEQFF.